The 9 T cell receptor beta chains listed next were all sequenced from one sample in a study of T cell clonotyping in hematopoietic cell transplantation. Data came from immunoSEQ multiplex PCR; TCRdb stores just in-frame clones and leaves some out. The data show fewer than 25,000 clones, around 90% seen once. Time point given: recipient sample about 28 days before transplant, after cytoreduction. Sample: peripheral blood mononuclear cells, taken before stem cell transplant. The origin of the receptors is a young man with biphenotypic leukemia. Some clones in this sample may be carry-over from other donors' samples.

The CDR3 DNA reads as TGTGCCAGCAGTGTCCGCAATGGGGGATCTGCCTATGGCTACACCTTC. This encodes CASSVRNGGSAYGYTF. V and J are TRBV2 and TRBJ1-2; D is possibly TRBD1 (5 bases). Germline CDR1 is SNHLY and CDR2 is FYNNEI. Trimming removed 4 bases from V and 4 bases from J, with 19 bases in between. This CDR3 contains 16 residues.

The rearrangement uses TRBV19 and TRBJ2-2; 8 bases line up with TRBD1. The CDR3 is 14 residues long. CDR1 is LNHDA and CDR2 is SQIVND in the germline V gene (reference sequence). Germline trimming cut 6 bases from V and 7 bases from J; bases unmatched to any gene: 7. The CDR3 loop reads CASRSRGRNGELFF. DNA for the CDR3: TGTGCCAGTAGGTCCAGGGGGCGTAACGGGGAGCTGTTTTTT.

Here the CDR3 DNA reads TGTGCCAGCAGTACAGGGTTCAGCACCGGGGAGCTGTTTTTT. It encodes CASSTGFSTGELFF. The J gene is TRBJ2-2, the V gene TRBV27, with D possibly matching TRBD1 (6 bases). V dropped 5 bases and J dropped 4 bases, with 11 bases sitting between them. Germline CDR1 reads MNHEY; CDR2 reads SMNVEV (reference sequence). This CDR3 is built from 14 residues.

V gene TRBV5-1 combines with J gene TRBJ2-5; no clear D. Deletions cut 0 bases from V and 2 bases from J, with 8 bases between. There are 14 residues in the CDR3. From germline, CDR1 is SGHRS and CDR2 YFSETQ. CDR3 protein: CASSLAANQETQYF. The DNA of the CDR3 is TGCGCCAGCAGCTTGGCCGCCAATCAAGAGACCCAGTACTTC.

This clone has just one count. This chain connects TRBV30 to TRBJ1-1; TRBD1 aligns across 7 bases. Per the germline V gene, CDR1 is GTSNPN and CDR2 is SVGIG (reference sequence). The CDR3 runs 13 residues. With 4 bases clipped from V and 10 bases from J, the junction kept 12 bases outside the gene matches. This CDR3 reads CAWNPGQRPSAFF. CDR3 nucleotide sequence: TGTGCCTGGAATCCGGGACAGCGCCCGTCAGCTTTCTTT.

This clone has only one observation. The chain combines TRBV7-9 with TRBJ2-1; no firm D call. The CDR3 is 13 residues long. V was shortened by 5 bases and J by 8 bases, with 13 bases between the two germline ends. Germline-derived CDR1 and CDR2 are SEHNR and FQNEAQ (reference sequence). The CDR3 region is CASSLRLVDEQFF. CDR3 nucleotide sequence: TGTGCCAGCAGCCTCCGGCTCGTCGATGAGCAGTTCTTC.

The DNA of the CDR3 is TGTGCCAGCATCGGCCCAGGGATGCAGCCCCAGCATTTT. This gives the protein CASIGPGMQPQHF. This sequence joins TRBV2 and TRBJ1-5, with a tentative D call TRBD1 (5 bases). This CDR3 is built from 13 residues. Looked up from germline, CDR1 is SNHLY and CDR2 is FYNNEI. V dropped 7 bases and J dropped 7 bases, with 14 bases sitting between them.

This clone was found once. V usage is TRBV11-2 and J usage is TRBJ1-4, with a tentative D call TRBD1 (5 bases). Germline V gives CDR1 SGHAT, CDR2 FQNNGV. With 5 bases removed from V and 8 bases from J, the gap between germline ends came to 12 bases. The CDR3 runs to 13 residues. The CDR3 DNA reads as TGTGCCAGCAGCCCCGGGACCCTGGAAAAACTGTTTTTT. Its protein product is CASSPGTLEKLFF.

CDR3 nucleotides: TGCAGCGTTGACAGGGGGGCCGGCTACACCTTC. It is translated as CSVDRGAGYTF. The V and J genes are TRBV29-1 and TRBJ1-2, with 7 positions matching TRBD1. Germline trimming cut 3 bases from V and 8 bases from J; bases unmatched to any gene: 3. Per the germline V gene, CDR1 is SQVTM and CDR2 is ANQGSEA. This CDR3 has 11 amino acids.